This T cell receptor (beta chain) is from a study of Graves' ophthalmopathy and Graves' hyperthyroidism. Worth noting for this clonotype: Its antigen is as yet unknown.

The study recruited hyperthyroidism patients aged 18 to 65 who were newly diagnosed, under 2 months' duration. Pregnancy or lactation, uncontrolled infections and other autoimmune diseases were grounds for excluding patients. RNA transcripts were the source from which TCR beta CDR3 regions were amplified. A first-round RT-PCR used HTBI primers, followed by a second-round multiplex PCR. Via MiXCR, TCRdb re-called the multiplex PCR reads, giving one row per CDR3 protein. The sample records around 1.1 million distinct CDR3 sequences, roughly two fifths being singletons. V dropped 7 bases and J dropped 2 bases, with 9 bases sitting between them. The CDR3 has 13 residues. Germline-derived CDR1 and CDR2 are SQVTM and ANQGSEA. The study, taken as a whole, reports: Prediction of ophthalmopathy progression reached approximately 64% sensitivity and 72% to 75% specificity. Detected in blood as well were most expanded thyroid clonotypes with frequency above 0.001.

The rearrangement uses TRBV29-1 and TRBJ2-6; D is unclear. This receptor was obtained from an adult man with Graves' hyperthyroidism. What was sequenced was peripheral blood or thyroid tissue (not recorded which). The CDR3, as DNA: TGCAGCGCACAGATCCCTGGGGCCAACGTCCTGACTTTC. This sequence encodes CSAQIPGANVLTF.